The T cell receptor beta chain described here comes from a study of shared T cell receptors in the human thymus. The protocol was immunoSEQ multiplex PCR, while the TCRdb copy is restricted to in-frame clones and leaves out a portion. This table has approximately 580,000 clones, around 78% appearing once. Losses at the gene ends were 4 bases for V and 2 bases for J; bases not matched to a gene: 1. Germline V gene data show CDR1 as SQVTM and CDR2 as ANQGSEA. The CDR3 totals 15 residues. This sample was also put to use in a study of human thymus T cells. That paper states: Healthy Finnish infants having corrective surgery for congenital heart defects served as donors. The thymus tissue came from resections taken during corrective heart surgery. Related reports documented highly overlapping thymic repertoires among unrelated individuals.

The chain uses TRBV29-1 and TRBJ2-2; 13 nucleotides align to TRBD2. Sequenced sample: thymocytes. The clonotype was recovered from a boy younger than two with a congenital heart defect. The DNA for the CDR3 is TGCAGCGTTGGGACTAGCGGGAGTAACACCGGGGAGCTGTTTTTT. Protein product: CSVGTSGSNTGELFF.